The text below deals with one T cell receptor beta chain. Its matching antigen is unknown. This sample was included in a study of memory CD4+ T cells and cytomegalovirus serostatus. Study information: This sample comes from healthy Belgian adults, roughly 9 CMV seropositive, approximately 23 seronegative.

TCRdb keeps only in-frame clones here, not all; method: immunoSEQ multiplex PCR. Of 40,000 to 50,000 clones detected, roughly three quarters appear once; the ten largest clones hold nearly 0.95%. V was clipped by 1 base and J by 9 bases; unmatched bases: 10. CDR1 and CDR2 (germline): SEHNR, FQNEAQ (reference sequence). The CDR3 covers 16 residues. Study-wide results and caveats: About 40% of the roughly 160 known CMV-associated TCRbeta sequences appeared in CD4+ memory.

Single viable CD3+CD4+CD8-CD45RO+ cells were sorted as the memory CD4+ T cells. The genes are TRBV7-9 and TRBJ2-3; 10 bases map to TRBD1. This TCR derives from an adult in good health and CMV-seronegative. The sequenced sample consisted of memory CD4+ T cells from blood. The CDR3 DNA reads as TGTGCCAGCAGCTTAGTAGGGACAGGGGCAAGAGGGACGCAGTATTTT. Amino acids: CASSLVGTGARGTQYF.